Following are 31 T cell receptor beta chains from one sample sequenced in a study of cytotoxic CD8 clonotypes in ibrutinib-treated CLL. The data were produced by immunoSEQ multiplex PCR, yet TCRdb's version contains in-frame clones alone and is incomplete. The sample shows under 300,000 clones, roughly 70% of them seen only once. Sequenced here: PBMCs, sampled after 24 months of ibrutinib treatment. Source of these receptors: a human donor with chronic lymphocytic leukemia.

This chain connects TRBV5-1 to TRBJ1-5; D is unresolved. Germline V gene data show CDR1 as SGHRS and CDR2 as YFSETQ. CDR3 length equals 14 residues. Trimming removed 8 bases at V and 4 bases at J, with 16 bases between. CDR3 DNA: TGCGCCAGTAAGGCTTCCCCCGGGAATCAGCCCCAGCATTTT. It translates to CASKASPGNQPQHF. The variable domain in full, with the rest retrieved from reference TRBV5-1 and TRBJ1-5, is KAGVTQTPRYLIKTRGQQVTLSCSPISGHRSVSWYQQTPGQGLQFLFEYFSETQRNKGNFPGRFSGRQFSNSRSEMNVSTLELGDSALYLCASKASPGNQPQHFGDGTRLSIL.

The rearrangement uses TRBV4-2 and TRBJ1-1; D ambiguous. The CDR3 is 16 amino acids. Trimming cost V 4 bases and J 0 bases, with 15 bases left between them. CDR1 is LGHNA, CDR2 YNFKEQ, per germline. CDR3 sequence (DNA): TGTGCCAGCAGCCCCTCTTCTCTACTGATGAACACTGAAGCTTTCTTT. Protein: CASSPSSLLMNTEAFF.

The chain combines TRBV28 with TRBJ2-7; D gene ambiguous. The ends were cut back, 6 bases at V and 6 bases at J, with 18 bases in the middle. This CDR3 is 14 amino acids long. Looked up from germline, CDR1 is MDHEN and CDR2 is SYDVKM. CDR3 sequence (DNA): TGTGCCAGCAGCACTTCCCCGCGGTACTCCGAGCAGTACTTC. Translation gives CASSTSPRYSEQYF.

The chain employs TRBV7-8 and TRBJ2-7; D unresolved. This CDR3 contains 12 residues. The germline V and J ends were trimmed by 4 bases and 0 bases, with 4 bases remaining between them. Germline V gene data show CDR1 as SGHVS and CDR2 as FQNEAQ. CDR3 DNA: TGTGCCAGCAGCTCCCCCTCCTACGAGCAGTACTTC. This sequence encodes CASSSPSYEQYF. The complete variable domain, with remaining parts taken from reference TRBV7-8 and TRBJ2-7, reads GAGVSQSPRYKVAKRGQDVALRCDPISGHVSLFWYQQALGQGPEFLTYFQNEAQLDKSGLPSDRFFAERPEGSVSTLKIQRTQQEDSAVYLCASSSPSYEQYFGPGTRLTVT.

The chain links TRBV11-3 to TRBJ2-1; tentative D call: TRBD2 (6 bases). V lost 3 bases and J 6 bases, leaving 12 bases between the germline ends. The CDR3 loop spans 14 amino acids. CDR1 is SGHNT, CDR2 YENEEA, per germline. This CDR3 reads CASSFSGAGNEQFF. Here the CDR3 DNA reads TGTGCCAGCAGCTTCTCGGGAGCGGGCAATGAGCAGTTCTTC.

The rearrangement links TRBV11-2 to TRBJ1-2, with 8 bases fitting TRBD1. Germline V gene sequence: CDR1 SGHAT, CDR2 FQNNGV. Germline trimming cut 4 bases from V and 4 bases from J; bases unmatched to any gene: 5. The CDR3 loop spans 14 amino acids. The CDR3 reads CASSSGQGGYGYTF. In DNA form, the CDR3 reads TGTGCCAGCAGCTCTGGACAGGGTGGCTATGGCTACACCTTC.

The chain uses TRBV6-6 and TRBJ1-2, with 7 bases fitting TRBD1. CDR1 is MNHNY, CDR2 SVGAGI, per germline (reference sequence). The CDR3 has 15 amino acids. V lost 4 bases to trimming and J lost 3 bases; unmatched junction nucleotides: 8. Here the CDR3 DNA reads TGTGCCAGCAGTTTCTGGAGGGACAGTCACTATGGCTACACCTTC. It is translated as CASSFWRDSHYGYTF.

This rearrangement joins TRBV7-2 to TRBJ1-2; perhaps TRBD1 as D (6 bases). The V gene lost 5 bases and the J gene lost 1 base, with 14 bases spanning the gap. CDR1 is SGHTA and CDR2 is FQGNSA in the germline V gene. CDR3 length: 15 residues. This CDR3 reads CASSGSGHINYGYTF. DNA for the CDR3: TGTGCCAGCAGCGGCTCGGGACACATTAACTATGGCTACACCTTC.

This chain uses TRBV19 with TRBJ2-3; D possibly corresponds to TRBD2 (6 bases). Germline lookup yields CDR1 LNHDA and CDR2 SQIVND (reference sequence). Trimming removed 5 bases from V and 5 bases from J, with 11 bases in between. The CDR3 is made up of 13 amino acids. The CDR3 spells CASSSLGGDTQYF. The CDR3 DNA sequence: TGTGCCAGTAGTTCCCTCGGGGGAGATACGCAGTATTTT.

The CDR3 here is CASSLEEPQHF. The CDR3 coding sequence is TGTGCCAGCAGCTTAGAGGAGCCCCAGCATTTT. The chain employs TRBV7-6 and TRBJ1-5, with unresolved D. This CDR3 contains 11 residues. Germline V gene data show CDR1 as SGHVS and CDR2 as FNYEAQ. The ends were cut back, 1 base at V and 8 bases at J, with 3 bases in the middle.

This clone was counted a few times. J is TRBJ1-2 and V is TRBV7-9; D remains unclear. In germline, CDR1 is SEHNR, CDR2 FQNEAQ (reference sequence). V dropped 1 base and J dropped 3 bases, with 9 bases sitting between them. The CDR3 has 14 residues. The CDR3 DNA is TGTGCCAGCAGCTTAGAAGGGTTTGACTATGGCTACACCTTC. As protein: CASSLEGFDYGYTF.

This chain connects TRBV5-1 to TRBJ1-2; D possibly corresponds to TRBD1 (5 bases). CDR3 size: 16 residues. The V end lost 5 bases, the J end lost 7 bases, and 24 bases lay between the germline ends. Germline V gene lookup returns CDR1 SGHRS and CDR2 YFSETQ. Here the CDR3 DNA reads TGCGCCAGCAGACGGAATACCCAACAGGAGAATCGTGGCTACACCTTC. Its protein is CASRRNTQQENRGYTF.

The table lists this clone with many counts. V gene TRBV14 combines with J gene TRBJ2-4; D gene unclear. Germline-derived CDR1 and CDR2 are SGHDN and FVKESK. Trimming removed 1 base from V and 4 bases from J, with 14 bases in between. The CDR3 has 16 amino acids. The CDR3 sequence is CASSQGYQEGKNIQYF. In nucleotides, the CDR3 is TGTGCCAGCAGCCAAGGGTATCAGGAAGGGAAAAACATTCAGTACTTC.

The chain links TRBV5-1 to TRBJ2-7, with D perhaps matching TRBD2 (6 bases). The CDR3 has 17 amino acids. Trimming left V 2 bases short and J 0 bases short, with 18 bases between. Germline V gene lookup returns CDR1 SGHRS and CDR2 YFSETQ. The CDR3, as DNA: TGCGCCAGCAGCTTCCTAGCGCAGGCACTCACCTCCTACGAGCAGTACTTC. The encoded protein is CASSFLAQALTSYEQYF.

The chain employs TRBV2 and TRBJ2-7; D is perhaps TRBD1 (5 bases). CDR1 is SNHLY, CDR2 FYNNEI, per germline. Trimming removed 1 base from V and 3 bases from J, with 7 bases in between. There are 13 residues in the CDR3. CDR3 nucleotides: TGTGCCAGCAGTGAAGGAGACAGCTACGAGCAGTACTTC. Protein sequence: CASSEGDSYEQYF. Together with reference TRBV2 and TRBJ2-7, the CDR3 gives the full variable domain: EPEVTQTPSHQVTQMGQEVILRCVPISNHLYFYWYRQILGQKVEFLVSFYNNEISEKSEIFDDQFSVERPDGSNFTLKIRSTKLEDSAMYFCASSEGDSYEQYFGPGTRLTVT.

This chain links TRBV4-1 with TRBJ2-1; the D gene is possibly TRBD2 (6 bases). Germline CDR1 is MGHRA and CDR2 is YSYEKL. CDR3 size: 19 residues. Trimming removed 0 bases from V and 0 bases from J, with 18 bases in between. Here the CDR3 DNA reads TGCGCCAGCAGCCAAGATTCGGGAGCCCGCCCGAGCTCCTACAATGAGCAGTTCTTC. Protein product: CASSQDSGARPSSYNEQFF.

This chain joins TRBV5-1 and TRBJ2-3, with 16 bases aligning to TRBD2. With 4 bases clipped from V and 11 bases from J, the junction kept 10 bases outside the gene matches. The CDR3 length is 16 residues. Germline CDR1 SGHRS, CDR2 YFSETQ. CDR3 residues: CASSEGLAGGPVKQYF. As DNA, the CDR3 is TGCGCCAGCAGCGAGGGACTAGCGGGAGGGCCTGTGAAGCAGTATTTT.

The chain links TRBV28 to TRBJ1-4, with D possibly TRBD1 on 5 matching bases. Trimming left V 6 bases short and J 8 bases short, with 16 bases between. The CDR3 sequence is 14 residues long. The germline V gene encodes CDR1 MDHEN and CDR2 SYDVKM. The chain's CDR3 is CASSPGPRREKLFF. CDR3 sequence (DNA): TGTGCCAGCAGCCCGGGACCCCGGAGGGAAAAACTGTTTTTT.

The rearrangement links TRBV27 to TRBJ1-1, with TRBD1 as a possible D gene (6 bases). CDR1 is MNHEY, CDR2 SMNVEV, per germline (reference sequence). The CDR3 runs 14 residues. The V and J ends lost 3 bases and 11 bases respectively, with 19 bases between them. CDR3 sequence reads: CASSLVGAGVSAFF. The CDR3 DNA is TGTGCCAGCAGTTTGGTGGGGGCGGGGGTTAGTGCTTTCTTT.

The J gene is TRBJ2-3, the V gene TRBV11-3, with 7 bases that match TRBD2. The CDR3 has 13 residues. CDR1 is SGHNT and CDR2 is YENEEA in the germline V gene. With V trimmed by 2 bases and J by 14 bases, 10 bases remained unmatched. CDR3 in DNA: TGTGCCAGCAGCTTAAACTGGGCGGGAGCTCCGTATTTT. Its translation: CASSLNWAGAPYF.

V is TRBV4-2 and J is TRBJ2-7; 8 positions match TRBD2. CDR1 LGHNA and CDR2 YNFKEQ come from the germline V gene. Trimming removed 1 base from V and 0 bases from J; junction bases left unmatched: 5. This CDR3 has 16 amino acids. The CDR3 DNA reads TGTGCCAGCAGCCAAGCGGCTAGCGGGTCCTCCTACGAGCAGTACTTC. As protein: CASSQAASGSSYEQYF.

V usage is TRBV29-1 and J usage is TRBJ2-2, with TRBD2 as a possible D gene (6 bases). CDR1 SQVTM and CDR2 ANQGSEA come from the germline V gene. The CDR3 extends over 17 amino acids. With 0 bases removed from V and 6 bases from J, the gap between germline ends came to 20 bases. The DNA for the CDR3 is TGCAGCGTTGAAGATGTTTCGGTCGGGAGCGGAGCCGGGGAGCTGTTTTTT. As protein: CSVEDVSVGSGAGELFF.

V usage is TRBV30 and J usage is TRBJ2-5, with D perhaps matching TRBD1 (6 bases). The germline V and J ends were trimmed by 2 bases and 0 bases, with 7 bases remaining between them. The CDR3 loop spans 13 amino acids. From germline, CDR1 is GTSNPN and CDR2 SVGIG (reference sequence). The CDR3 protein is CAWSTGNQETQYF. DNA for the CDR3: TGTGCCTGGAGTACAGGGAACCAAGAGACCCAGTACTTC. Using reference TRBV30 and TRBJ2-5 for the parts outside the CDR3, the full variable domain is SQTIHQWPATLVQPVGSPLSLECTVEGTSNPNLYWYRQAAGRGLQLLFYSVGIGQISSEVPQNLSASRPQDRQFILSSKKLLLSDSGFYLCAWSTGNQETQYFGPGTRLLVL.

For the CDR3, the DNA is TGTGCCAGCAGCCCGGGACTAGAAGTCCTCAATGAGCAGTTCTTC. Its protein product is CASSPGLEVLNEQFF. V usage is TRBV11-3 and J usage is TRBJ2-1; 8 nucleotides align to TRBD2. The CDR3 contains 15 residues. Unmatched junction bases numbered 9, after V lost 5 bases and J lost 6 bases. CDR1 and CDR2 from the germline V gene are SGHNT and YENEEA.

This clone was counted between two and nine times. This chain connects TRBV9 to TRBJ1-2; D unclear. V dropped 2 bases and J dropped 0 bases, with 5 bases sitting between them. This CDR3 is built from 13 residues. Germline V gene data show CDR1 as SGDLS and CDR2 as YYNGEE. The CDR3 nucleotides read TGTGCCAGCAGCGTTCGTGCTAACTATGGCTACACCTTC. Translated: CASSVRANYGYTF.

This rearrangement joins TRBV7-9 to TRBJ2-5; possible D gene TRBD1, 6 bases. CDR1 is SEHNR, CDR2 FQNEAQ, per germline (reference sequence). Trimming took 5 bases from V and 1 from J, leaving 8 bases between them. There are 13 residues in the CDR3. The CDR3 loop is CASSLQGQETQYF. The CDR3 DNA reads TGTGCCAGCAGCCTACAGGGCCAAGAGACCCAGTACTTC.

CDR3 coding DNA: TGTGCCAGCAGCCCCCACAGGGGTGATCAGCCCCAGCATTTT. Translating it yields CASSPHRGDQPQHF. The chain employs TRBV9 and TRBJ1-5; 7 bases are a match to TRBD1. This CDR3 is 14 amino acids long. With V trimmed by 4 bases and J by 5 bases, 6 bases remained unmatched. Per germline, CDR1 SGDLS and CDR2 YYNGEE.

The chain combines TRBV30 with TRBJ2-7; D uncertain. Germline values: CDR1 GTSNPN, CDR2 SVGIG (reference sequence). The V and J ends lost 2 bases and 0 bases respectively, with 5 bases between them. The CDR3 consists of 12 residues. CDR3 sequence: CAWSPFSYEQYF. CDR3 in DNA: TGTGCCTGGAGTCCCTTCTCCTACGAGCAGTACTTC.

This clone was observed a few times. The rearrangement uses TRBV5-4 and TRBJ2-1, with D possibly TRBD2 on 6 matching bases. Per germline, CDR1 SGHNT and CDR2 YYREEE (reference sequence). Trimming removed 4 bases at V and 6 bases at J, with 14 bases between. This CDR3 is built from 14 residues. The CDR3 reads CASSRGAGPNEQFF. The CDR3 DNA sequence: TGTGCCAGCAGCCGTGGGGCGGGACCCAATGAGCAGTTCTTC.

The chain recombines TRBV29-1 with TRBJ2-3, with 14 bases aligning to TRBD2. CDR3 length: 20 residues. V was pared by 0 bases and J by 3 bases, with 14 bases of the junction left unmatched. Germline V gives CDR1 SQVTM, CDR2 ANQGSEA. This CDR3 is CSVEDLMPGLAGVWTDTQYF. The CDR3 DNA reads as TGCAGCGTTGAAGATCTCATGCCGGGACTAGCGGGAGTGTGGACAGATACGCAGTATTTT.

The gene calls are TRBV7-9 and TRBJ1-1; D gene ambiguous. V lost 4 bases, J lost 0 bases, and 6 bases lay in between. CDR1 and CDR2 (germline): SEHNR, FQNEAQ (reference sequence). The CDR3 is 13 amino acids. Written as DNA, the CDR3 is TGTGCCAGCAGCTCCGGATTGAACACTGAAGCTTTCTTT. Amino acids: CASSSGLNTEAFF.